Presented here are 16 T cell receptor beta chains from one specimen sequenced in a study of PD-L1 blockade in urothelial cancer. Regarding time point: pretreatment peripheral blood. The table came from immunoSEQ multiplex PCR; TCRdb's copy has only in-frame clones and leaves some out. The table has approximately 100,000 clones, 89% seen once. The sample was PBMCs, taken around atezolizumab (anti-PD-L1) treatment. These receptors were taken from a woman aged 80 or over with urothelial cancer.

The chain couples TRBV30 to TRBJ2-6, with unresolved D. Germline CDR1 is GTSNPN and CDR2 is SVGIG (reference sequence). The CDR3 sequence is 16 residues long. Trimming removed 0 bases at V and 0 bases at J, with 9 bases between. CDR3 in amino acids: CAWSVHWSSGANVLTF. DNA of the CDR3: TGTGCCTGGAGTGTACATTGGTCCTCTGGGGCCAACGTCCTGACTTTC.

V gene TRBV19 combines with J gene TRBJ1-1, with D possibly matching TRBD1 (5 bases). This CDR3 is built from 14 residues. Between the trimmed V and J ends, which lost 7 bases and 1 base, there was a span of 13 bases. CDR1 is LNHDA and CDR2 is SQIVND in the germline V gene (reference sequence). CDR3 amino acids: CASKWRQGNTEAFF. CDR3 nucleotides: TGTGCCAGTAAATGGCGTCAGGGGAACACTGAAGCTTTCTTT.

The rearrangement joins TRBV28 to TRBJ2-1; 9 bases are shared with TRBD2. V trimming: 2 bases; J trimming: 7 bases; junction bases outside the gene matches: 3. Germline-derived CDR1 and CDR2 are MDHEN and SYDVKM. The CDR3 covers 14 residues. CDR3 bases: TGTGCCAGCAGTTTAGCGGGAGGGCCAAATGAGCAGTTCTTC. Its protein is CASSLAGGPNEQFF.

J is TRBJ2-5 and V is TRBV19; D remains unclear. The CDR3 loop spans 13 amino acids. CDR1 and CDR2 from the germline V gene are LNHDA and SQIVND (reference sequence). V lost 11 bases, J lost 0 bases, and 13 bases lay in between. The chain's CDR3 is CAGPDGNQETQYF. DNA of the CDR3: TGTGCCGGGCCCGACGGAAACCAAGAGACCCAGTACTTC.

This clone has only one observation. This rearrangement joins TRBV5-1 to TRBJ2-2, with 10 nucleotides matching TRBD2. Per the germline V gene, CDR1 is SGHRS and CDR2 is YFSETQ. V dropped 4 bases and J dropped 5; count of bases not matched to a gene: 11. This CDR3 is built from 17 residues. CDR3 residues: CASSPTSGMPSTGELFF. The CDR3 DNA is TGCGCCAGCAGCCCAACTAGCGGGATGCCCTCAACCGGGGAGCTGTTTTTT. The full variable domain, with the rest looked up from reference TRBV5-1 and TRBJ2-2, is KAGVTQTPRYLIKTRGQQVTLSCSPISGHRSVSWYQQTPGQGLQFLFEYFSETQRNKGNFPGRFSGRQFSNSRSEMNVSTLELGDSALYLCASSPTSGMPSTGELFFGEGSRLTVL.

This CDR3 reads CASSPPVGGAGSGANVLTF. The CDR3 region has the DNA TGTGCCAGCTCACCACCCGTGGGGGGGGCTGGCTCTGGGGCCAACGTCCTGACTTTC. J is TRBJ2-6 and V is TRBV18; the D gene is possibly TRBD2 (7 bases). The germline V gene encodes CDR1 KGHSH and CDR2 LQKENI. Trimming shortened V by 0 bases and J by 0 bases, and 15 bases separated the two germline ends. The CDR3 spans 19 residues.

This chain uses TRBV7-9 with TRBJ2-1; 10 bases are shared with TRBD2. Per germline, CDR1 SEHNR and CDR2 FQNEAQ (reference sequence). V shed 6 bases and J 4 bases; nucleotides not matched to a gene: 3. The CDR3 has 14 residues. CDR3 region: CASRVLAGYNEQFF. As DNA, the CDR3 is TGTGCCAGCAGAGTACTAGCGGGGTACAATGAGCAGTTCTTC.

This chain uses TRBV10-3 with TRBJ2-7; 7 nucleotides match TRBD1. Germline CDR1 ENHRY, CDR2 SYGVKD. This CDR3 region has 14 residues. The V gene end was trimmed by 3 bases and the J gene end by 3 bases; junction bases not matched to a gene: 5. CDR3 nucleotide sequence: TGTGCCATCAGTGACGGGACAGACAACTACGAGCAGTACTTC. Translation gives CAISDGTDNYEQYF.

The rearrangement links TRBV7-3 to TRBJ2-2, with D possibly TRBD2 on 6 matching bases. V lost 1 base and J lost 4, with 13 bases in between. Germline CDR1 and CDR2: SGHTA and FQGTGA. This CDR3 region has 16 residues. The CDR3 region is CASSLKTGVGTGELFF. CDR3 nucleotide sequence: TGTGCCAGCAGCTTAAAAACGGGAGTGGGCACCGGGGAGCTGTTTTTT.

CDR3 coding DNA: TGTGCCAGCAGCTTAGACCCTGAAGTTTCCGTTAAGGAGTACTACGAGCAGTACTTC. Its protein is CASSLDPEVSVKEYYEQYF. This chain joins TRBV12-1 and TRBJ2-7; TRBD2, the table's D call, lacks a check against the DNA. TRBV12-1 is deemed a pseudogene. The CDR3 covers 19 residues.

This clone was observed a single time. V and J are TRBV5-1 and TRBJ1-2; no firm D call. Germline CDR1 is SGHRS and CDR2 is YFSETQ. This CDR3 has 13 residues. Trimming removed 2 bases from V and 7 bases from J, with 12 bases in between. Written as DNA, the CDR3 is TGCGCCAGCAGCTTATCTTCTTCTCGTGGCTACACCTTC. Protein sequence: CASSLSSSRGYTF.

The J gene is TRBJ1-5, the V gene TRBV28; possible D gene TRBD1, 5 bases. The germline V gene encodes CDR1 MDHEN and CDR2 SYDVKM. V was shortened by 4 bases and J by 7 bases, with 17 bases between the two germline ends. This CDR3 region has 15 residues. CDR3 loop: CASSSTPGGRQPQHF. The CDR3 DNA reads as TGTGCCAGCAGTTCGACTCCCGGGGGTAGGCAGCCCCAGCATTTT.

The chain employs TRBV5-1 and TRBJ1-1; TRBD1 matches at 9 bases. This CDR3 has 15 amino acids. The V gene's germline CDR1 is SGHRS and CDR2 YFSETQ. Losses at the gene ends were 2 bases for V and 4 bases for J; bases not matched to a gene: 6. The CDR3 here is CASSLQGAWTTEAFF. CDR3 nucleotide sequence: TGCGCCAGCAGCTTACAGGGGGCTTGGACCACTGAAGCTTTCTTT. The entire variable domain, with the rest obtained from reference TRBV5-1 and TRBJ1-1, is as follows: KAGVTQTPRYLIKTRGQQVTLSCSPISGHRSVSWYQQTPGQGLQFLFEYFSETQRNKGNFPGRFSGRQFSNSRSEMNVSTLELGDSALYLCASSLQGAWTTEAFFGQGTRLTVV.

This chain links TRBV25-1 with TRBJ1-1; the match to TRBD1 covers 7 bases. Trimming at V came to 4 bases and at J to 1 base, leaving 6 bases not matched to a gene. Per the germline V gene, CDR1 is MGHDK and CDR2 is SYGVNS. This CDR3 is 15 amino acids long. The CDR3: CASSGRTGANTEAFF. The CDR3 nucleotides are TGTGCCAGCAGTGGGCGGACAGGCGCGAACACTGAAGCTTTCTTT.

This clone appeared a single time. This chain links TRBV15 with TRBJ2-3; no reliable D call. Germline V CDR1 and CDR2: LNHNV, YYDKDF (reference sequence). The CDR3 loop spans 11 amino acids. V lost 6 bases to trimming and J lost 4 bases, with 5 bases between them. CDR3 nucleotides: TGTGCCACCAGAGAGGCAGATACGCAGTATTTT. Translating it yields CATREADTQYF. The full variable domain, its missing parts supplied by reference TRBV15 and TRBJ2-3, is DAMVIQNPRYQVTQFGKPVTLSCSQTLNHNVMYWYQQKSSQAPKLLFHYYDKDFNNEADTPDNFQSRRPNTSFCFLDIRSPGLGDTAMYLCATREADTQYFGPGTRLTVL.

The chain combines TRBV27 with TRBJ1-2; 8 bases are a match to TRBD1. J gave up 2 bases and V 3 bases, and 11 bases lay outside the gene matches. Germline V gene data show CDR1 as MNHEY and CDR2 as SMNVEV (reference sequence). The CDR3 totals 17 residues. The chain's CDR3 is CASSFGQGVRENYGYTF. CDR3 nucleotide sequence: TGTGCCAGCAGTTTCGGACAGGGTGTTCGGGAGAACTATGGCTACACCTTC.